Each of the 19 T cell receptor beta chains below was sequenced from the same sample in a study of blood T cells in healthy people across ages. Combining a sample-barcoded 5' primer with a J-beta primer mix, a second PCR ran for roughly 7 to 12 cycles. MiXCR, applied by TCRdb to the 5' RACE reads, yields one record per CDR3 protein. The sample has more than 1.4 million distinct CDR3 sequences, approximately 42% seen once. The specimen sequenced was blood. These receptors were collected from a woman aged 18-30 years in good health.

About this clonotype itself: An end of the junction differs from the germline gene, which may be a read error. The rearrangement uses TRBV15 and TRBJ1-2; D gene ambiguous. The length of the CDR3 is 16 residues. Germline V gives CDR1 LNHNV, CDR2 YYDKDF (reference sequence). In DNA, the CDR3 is TGTGCCACCAGCAGAAGGGTTGCGGGCACGAACTATGACTACACCTTC. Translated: CATSRRVAGTNYDYTF.

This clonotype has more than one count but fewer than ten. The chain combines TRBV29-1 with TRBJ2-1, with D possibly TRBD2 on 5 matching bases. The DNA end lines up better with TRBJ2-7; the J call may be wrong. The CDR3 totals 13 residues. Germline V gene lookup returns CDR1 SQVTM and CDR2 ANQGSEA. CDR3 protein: CSAGGFSYNEQYF. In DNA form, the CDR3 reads TGCAGCGCTGGAGGTTTCTCCTACAATGAGCAGTACTTC.

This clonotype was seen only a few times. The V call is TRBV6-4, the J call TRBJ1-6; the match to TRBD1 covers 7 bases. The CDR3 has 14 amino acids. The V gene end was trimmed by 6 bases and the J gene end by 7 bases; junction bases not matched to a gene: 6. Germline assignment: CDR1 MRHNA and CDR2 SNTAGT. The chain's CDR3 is CASRPGTANSPLHF. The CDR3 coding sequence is TGTGCCAGCAGGCCCGGGACAGCGAATTCACCCCTCCACTTT.

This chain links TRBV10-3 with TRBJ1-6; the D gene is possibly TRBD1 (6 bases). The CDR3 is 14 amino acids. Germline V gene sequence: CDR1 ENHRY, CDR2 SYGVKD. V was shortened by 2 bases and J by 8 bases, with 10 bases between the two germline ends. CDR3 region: CAISEAPGDSPLHF. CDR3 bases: TGTGCCATCAGTGAGGCGCCAGGGGATTCACCCCTCCACTTT.

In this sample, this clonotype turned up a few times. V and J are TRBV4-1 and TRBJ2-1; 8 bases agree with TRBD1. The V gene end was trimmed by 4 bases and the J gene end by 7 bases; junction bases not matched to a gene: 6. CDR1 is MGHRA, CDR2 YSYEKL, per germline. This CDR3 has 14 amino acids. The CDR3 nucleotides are TGCGCCAGCAGCCCAGGGGGCAAGGGGAATGAGCAGTTCTTC. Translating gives CASSPGGKGNEQFF.

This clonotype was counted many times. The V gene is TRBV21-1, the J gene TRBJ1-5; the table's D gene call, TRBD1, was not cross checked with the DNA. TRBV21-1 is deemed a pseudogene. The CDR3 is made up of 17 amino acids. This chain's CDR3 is CASNQPETGNSNQPQHF. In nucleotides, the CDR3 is TGTGCCAGCAACCAGCCCGAGACAGGGAATAGCAATCAGCCCCAGCATTTT.

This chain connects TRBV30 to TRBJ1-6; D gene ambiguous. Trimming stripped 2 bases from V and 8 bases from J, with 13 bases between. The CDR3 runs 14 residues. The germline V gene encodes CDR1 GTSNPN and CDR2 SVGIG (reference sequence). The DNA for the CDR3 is TGTGCCTGGAGTATCCTAACCGACGATTCACCCCTCCACTTT. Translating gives CAWSILTDDSPLHF.

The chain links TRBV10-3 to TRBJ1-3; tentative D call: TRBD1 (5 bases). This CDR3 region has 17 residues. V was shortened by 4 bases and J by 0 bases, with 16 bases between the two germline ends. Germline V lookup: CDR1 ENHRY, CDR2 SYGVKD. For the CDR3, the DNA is TGTGCCATCAGTGTACCGGAGAAGGGGTTCTCTGGAAACACCATATATTTT. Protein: CAISVPEKGFSGNTIYF.

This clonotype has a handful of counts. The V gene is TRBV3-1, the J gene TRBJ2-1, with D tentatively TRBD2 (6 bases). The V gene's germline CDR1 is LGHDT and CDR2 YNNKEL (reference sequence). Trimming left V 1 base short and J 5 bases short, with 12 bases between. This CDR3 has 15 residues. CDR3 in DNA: TGTGCCAGCAGCCAAGGGGCGGGGTCCAACAATGAGCAGTTCTTC. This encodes CASSQGAGSNNEQFF.

The CDR3 reads CATSRGGLSTDTQYF. The CDR3 nucleotides are TGTGCCACCAGCAGAGGGGGGCTCAGCACAGATACGCAGTATTTT. The J gene is TRBJ2-3, the V gene TRBV15; D is possibly TRBD1 (6 bases). Germline CDR1 reads LNHNV; CDR2 reads YYDKDF (reference sequence). This CDR3 is 15 amino acids long. Between the trimmed V and J ends, which lost 1 base and 0 bases, there was a span of 8 bases.

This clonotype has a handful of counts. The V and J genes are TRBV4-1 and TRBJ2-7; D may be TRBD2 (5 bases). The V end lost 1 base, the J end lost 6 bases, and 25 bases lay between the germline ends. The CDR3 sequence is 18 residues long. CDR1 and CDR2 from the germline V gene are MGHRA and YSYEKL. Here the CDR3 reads CASSQVNLVGSLIGEQYF. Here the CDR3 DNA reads TGCGCCAGCAGCCAAGTTAACCTCGTTGGGAGTCTGATAGGCGAGCAGTACTTC.

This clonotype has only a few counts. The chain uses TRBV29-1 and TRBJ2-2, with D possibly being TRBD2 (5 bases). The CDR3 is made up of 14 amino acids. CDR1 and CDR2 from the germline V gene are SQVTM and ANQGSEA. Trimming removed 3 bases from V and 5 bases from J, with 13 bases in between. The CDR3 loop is CSVDLGGRTGELFF. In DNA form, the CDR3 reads TGCAGCGTTGATCTGGGCGGGCGGACCGGGGAGCTGTTTTTT.

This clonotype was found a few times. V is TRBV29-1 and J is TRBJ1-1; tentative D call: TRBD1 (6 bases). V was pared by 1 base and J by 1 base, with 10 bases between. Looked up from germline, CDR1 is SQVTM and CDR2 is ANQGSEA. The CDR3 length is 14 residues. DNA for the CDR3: TGCAGCGTTGAAGCATCGACAGGGAACACTGAAGCTTTCTTT. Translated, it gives CSVEASTGNTEAFF.

The CDR3 sequence: CADQSGGGYTF. CDR3 coding DNA: TGTGCTGACCAGTCGGGGGGGGGCTACACCTTC. The chain links TRBV30 to TRBJ1-2; perhaps TRBD1 as D (5 bases). This CDR3 is built from 11 residues. Germline lookup yields CDR1 GTSNPN and CDR2 SVGIG (reference sequence).

In nucleotides, the CDR3 is TGCGCCAGCAGCTTGGATCATCGACAGGGAAACTATGGCTACACCTTC. It is translated as CASSLDHRQGNYGYTF. The chain links TRBV5-1 to TRBJ1-2; 7 bases line up with TRBD1. Germline V gene sequence: CDR1 SGHRS, CDR2 YFSETQ. There are 16 residues in the CDR3. Trimming at V came to 0 bases and at J to 2 bases, leaving 7 bases not matched to a gene.

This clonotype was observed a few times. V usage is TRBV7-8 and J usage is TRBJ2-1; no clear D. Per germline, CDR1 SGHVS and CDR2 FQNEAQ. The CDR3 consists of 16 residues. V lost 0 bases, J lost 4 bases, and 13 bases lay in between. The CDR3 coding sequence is TGTGCCAGCAGCTTAGCGATGATTGGGGTGTACAATGAGCAGTTCTTC. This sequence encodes CASSLAMIGVYNEQFF.

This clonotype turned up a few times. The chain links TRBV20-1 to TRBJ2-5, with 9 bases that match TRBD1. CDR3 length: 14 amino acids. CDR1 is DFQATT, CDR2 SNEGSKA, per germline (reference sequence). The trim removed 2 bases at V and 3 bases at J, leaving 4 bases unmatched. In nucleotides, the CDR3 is TGCAGTGCTAGACGGACAGGGGCGGAAGAGACCCAGTACTTC. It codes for CSARRTGAEETQYF.

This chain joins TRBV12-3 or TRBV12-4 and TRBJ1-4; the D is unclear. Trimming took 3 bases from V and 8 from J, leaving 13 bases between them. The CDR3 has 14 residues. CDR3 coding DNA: TGTGCCAGCAGTTTTTCGGGAGGTCGGGAAAAACTGTTTTTT. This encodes CASSFSGGREKLFF.

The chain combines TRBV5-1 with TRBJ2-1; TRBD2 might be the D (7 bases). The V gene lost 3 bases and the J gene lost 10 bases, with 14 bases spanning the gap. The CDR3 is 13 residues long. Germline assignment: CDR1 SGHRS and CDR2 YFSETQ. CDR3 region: CASSWGGGTEQFF. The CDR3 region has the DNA TGCGCCAGCAGCTGGGGAGGGGGAACCGAGCAGTTCTTC.